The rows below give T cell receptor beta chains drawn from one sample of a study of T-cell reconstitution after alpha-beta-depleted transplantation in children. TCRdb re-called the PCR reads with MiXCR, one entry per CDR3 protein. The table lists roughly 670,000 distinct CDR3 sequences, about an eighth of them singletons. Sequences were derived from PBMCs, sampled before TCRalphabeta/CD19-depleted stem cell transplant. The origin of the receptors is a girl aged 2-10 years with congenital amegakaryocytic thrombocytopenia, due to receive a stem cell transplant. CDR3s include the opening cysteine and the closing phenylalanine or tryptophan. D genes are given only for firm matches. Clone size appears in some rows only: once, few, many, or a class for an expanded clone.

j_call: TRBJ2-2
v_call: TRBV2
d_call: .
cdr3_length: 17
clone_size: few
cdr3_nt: TGTGCCAGCAGTGAGGTCGAAGGAGGGAGTCGCACCGGGGAGCTGTTTTTT
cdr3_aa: CASSEVEGGSRTGELFF

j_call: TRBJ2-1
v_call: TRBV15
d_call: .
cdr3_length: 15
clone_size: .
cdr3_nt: TGTGCCACCAGCACCTGGACGGAAGATAACAATGAGCAGTTCTTC
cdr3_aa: CATSTWTEDNNEQFF

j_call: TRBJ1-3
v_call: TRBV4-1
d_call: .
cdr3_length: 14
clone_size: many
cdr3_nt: TGCGCCAGCAGCCAACCAGGAGCTGGAAACACCATATATTTT
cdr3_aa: CASSQPGAGNTIYF

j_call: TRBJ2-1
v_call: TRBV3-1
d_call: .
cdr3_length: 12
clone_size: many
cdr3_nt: TGTGCCAGCAGCTACGCCTACAATGAGCAGTTCTTC
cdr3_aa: CASSYAYNEQFF

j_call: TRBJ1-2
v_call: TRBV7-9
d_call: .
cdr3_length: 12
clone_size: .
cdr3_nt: TGTGCCAGCAGCTTAGCACAAGGGGGCTACACCTTC
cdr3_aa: CASSLAQGGYTF

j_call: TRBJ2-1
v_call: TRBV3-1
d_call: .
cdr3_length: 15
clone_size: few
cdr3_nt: TGTGCCAGCAGCCACCCCAGGGGTGGAGTTCGTGAGCAGTTCTTC
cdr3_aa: CASSHPRGGVREQFF

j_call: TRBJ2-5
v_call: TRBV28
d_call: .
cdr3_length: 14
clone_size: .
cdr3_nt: TGTGCCAGCAGTGAAGCTCCGTACCAAGAGACCCAGTACTTC
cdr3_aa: CASSEAPYQETQYF

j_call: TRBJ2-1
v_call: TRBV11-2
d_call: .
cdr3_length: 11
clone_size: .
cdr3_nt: TGTGCCAGCAGCTTATCCGGCAAGCAGTTCTTC
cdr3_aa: CASSLSGKQFF

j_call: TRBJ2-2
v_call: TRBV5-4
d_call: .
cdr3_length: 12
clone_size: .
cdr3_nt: TGTGCCATCCTCGCTCGGACCGGGGAGCTGTTTTTT
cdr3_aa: CAILARTGELFF

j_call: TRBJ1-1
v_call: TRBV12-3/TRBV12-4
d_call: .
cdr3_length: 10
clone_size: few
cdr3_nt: TGTGCCAGCAGTTTTCCGGTAACTTTCTTT
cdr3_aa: CASSFPVTFF

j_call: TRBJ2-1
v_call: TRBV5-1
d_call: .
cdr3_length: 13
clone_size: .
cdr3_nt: TGCGCCAGCGGGGCAGGGGAAGGCAATGAGCAGTTCTTC
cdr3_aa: CASGAGEGNEQFF

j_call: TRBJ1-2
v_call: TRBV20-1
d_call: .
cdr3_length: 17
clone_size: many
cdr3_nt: TGCAGTGCCTCCCCAGGGCCCTTCCCCACGGCTAACTATGGCTACACCTTC
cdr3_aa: CSASPGPFPTANYGYTF

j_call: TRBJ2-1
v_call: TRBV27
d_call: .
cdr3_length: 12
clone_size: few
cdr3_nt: TGTGCCAGCAGCAAGGGGCCGGATGAGCAGTTCTTC
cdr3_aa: CASSKGPDEQFF

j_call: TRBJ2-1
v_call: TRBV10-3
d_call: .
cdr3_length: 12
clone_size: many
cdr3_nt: TGTGCCATCAGTGGAACTAGCAATGAGCAGTTCTTC
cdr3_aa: CAISGTSNEQFF

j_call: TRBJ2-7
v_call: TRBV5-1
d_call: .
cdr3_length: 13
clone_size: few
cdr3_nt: TGCGCCAGCAGCTTGGTCGACCGTTACGAGCAGTACTTC
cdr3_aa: CASSLVDRYEQYF

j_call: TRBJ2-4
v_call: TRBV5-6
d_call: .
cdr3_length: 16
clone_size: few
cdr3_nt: TGTGCCAGCAGCTTGAATATGGGCGGGACAAAAAACATTCAGTACTTC
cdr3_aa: CASSLNMGGTKNIQYF

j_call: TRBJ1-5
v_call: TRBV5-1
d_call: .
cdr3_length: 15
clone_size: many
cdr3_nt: TGCGCCAGCAGACAGGGAAACGAAAGGAATCAGCCCCAGCATTTT
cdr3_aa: CASRQGNERNQPQHF

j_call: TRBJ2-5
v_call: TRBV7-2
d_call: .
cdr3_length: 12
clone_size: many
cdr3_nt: TGTGCCAGCAGCTCGACAGCGGAGACCCAGTACTTC
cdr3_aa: CASSSTAETQYF

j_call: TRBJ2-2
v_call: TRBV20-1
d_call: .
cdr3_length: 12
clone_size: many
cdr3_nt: TGCAGTGCTTGGGCCCTAAACGGGGAGCTGTTTTTT
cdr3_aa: CSAWALNGELFF

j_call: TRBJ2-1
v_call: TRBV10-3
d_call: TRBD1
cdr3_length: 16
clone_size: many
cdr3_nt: TGTGCCATCAGTGAGCCGCAGAGGACAGGGTACAATGAGCAGTTCTTC
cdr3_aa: CAISEPQRTGYNEQFF

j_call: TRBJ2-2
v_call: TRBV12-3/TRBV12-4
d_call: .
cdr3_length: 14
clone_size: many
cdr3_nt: TGTGCCAGCAGTTTTGCGGGGAACACCGGGGAGCTGTTTTTT
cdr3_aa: CASSFAGNTGELFF

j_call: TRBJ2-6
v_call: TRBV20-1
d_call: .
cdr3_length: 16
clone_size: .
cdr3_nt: TGCAGTGCTAGTGATGAGATCAACTCTGGGGCCAACGTCCTGACTTTC
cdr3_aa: CSASDEINSGANVLTF

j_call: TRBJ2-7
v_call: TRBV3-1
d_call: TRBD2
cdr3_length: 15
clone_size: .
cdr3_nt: TGTGCCAGCAGCGGGCCGGGACTAGCGGTTTACGAGCAGTACTTC
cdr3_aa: CASSGPGLAVYEQYF

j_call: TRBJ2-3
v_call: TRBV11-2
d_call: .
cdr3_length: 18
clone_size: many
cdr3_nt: TGTGCCAGCAGCTTATTCTTGGCGGGCACCGTCCTCACAGATACGCAGTATTTT
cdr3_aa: CASSLFLAGTVLTDTQYF

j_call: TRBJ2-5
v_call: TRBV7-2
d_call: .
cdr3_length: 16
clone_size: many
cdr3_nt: TGTGCCAGCAGCTTAGGATCGGGTTTCGGGCAAGAGACCCAGTACTTC
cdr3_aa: CASSLGSGFGQETQYF

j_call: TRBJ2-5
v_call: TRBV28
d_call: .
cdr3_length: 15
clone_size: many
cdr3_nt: TGTGCCAGCAGTCTCCGGACTGGACTCCAAGAGACCCAGTACTTC
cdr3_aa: CASSLRTGLQETQYF

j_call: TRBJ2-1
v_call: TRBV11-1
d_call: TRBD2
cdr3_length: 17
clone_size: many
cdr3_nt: TGTGCCAGCAGCCCGGTTCTTGGGGGACTAGGACTCAATGAGCAGTTCTTC
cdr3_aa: CASSPVLGGLGLNEQFF

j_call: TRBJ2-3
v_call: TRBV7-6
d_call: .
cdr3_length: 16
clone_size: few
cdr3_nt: TGTGCCAGCAGCTTAATATCTATGGGGCCCACAGATACGCAGTATTTT
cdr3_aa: CASSLISMGPTDTQYF

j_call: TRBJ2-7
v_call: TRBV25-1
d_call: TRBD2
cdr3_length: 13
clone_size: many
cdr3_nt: TGTGCCAGCAGTGACCAGCGGGGGAAAGAGCAGTACTTC
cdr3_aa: CASSDQRGKEQYF

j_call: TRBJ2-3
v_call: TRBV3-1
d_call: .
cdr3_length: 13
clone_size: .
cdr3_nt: TGTGCCAGCAGCCAAGATATGAGGGGACCGCAGTATTTT
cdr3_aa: CASSQDMRGPQYF

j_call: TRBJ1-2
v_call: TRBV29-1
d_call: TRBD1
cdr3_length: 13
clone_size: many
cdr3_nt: TGCAGCGTCTCGACAGGGAGAGGCTATGGCTACACCTTC
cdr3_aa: CSVSTGRGYGYTF

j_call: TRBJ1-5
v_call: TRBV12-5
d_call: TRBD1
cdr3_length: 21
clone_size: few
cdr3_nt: TGTGCTAGTGGTTCCAACTTGGGGACAGGGGAAATCCGGATAAGCAATCAGCCCCAGCATTTT
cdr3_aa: CASGSNLGTGEIRISNQPQHF

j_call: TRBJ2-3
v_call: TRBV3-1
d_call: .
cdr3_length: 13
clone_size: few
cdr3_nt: TGTGCCAGCAGTCCCTCGTCTATGGATACGCAGTATTTT
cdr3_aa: CASSPSSMDTQYF

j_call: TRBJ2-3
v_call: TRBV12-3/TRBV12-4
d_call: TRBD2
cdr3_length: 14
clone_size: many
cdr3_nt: TGTGCCAGCAGCCTCCGCGGGAGCTTTGATACGCAGTATTTT
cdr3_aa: CASSLRGSFDTQYF

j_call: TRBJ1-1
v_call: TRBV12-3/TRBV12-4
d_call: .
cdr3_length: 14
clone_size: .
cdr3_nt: TGTGCCAGCAGTTTAGGTCGGATGTACACTGAAGCTTTCTTT
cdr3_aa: CASSLGRMYTEAFF

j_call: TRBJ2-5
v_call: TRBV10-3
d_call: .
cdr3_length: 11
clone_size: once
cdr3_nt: TGTGCCATCATGTTCCAAGAGACCCAGTACTTC
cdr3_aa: CAIMFQETQYF

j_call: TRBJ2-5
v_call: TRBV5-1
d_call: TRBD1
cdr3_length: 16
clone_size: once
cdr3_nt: TGCGCCAGCAGCTTCACAGGGGGCAATGGTCAGAAGACCCAGTGCTTC
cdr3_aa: CASSFTGGNGQKTQCF

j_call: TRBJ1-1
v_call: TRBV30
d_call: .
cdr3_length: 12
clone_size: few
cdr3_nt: TGTGCCTGCCAGGGGCTTAACACTGAAGCTTTCTTT
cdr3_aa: CACQGLNTEAFF

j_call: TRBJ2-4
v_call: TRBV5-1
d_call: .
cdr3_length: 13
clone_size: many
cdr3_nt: TGCGCCAGCAGCTTTGACCCCGGACAAATTCAGTACTTC
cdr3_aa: CASSFDPGQIQYF

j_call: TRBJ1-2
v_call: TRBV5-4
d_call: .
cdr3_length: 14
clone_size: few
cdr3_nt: TGTGCCAGCAGCCCGAGGGTCGGCGGCTATGGCTACACCTTC
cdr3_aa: CASSPRVGGYGYTF

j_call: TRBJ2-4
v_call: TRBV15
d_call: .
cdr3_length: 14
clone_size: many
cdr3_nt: TGTGCCACCAGCAGAGATACCGCGGAAAACATTCAGTACTTC
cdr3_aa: CATSRDTAENIQYF